The clone carrying this T cell receptor beta chain was seen once. The antigen is not known. The sample belongs to a study of T cell responses to AZD1222 COVID-19 vaccine. General study findings and limits: Donors skewed white British and female; clonal diversity was possibly underestimated. Unmutated variant regions are reportedly targeted by nearly half of spike-specific TCRs. Researchers report vaccine-associated CD4 TCRs spanning spike, with dominance at 160-218 and 743-854. Spike-specific TCR breadth and depth grew following two AZD1222 doses.

Generated by immunoSEQ multiplex PCR, the TCRdb table keeps only in-frame clones and is missing some. Of roughly 160,000 clones listed, approximately 90% are singletons. The receptor was isolated from an adult in good health. The specimen comprised peripheral blood, sampled on day 0 of MenACWY control vaccination.

CDR3: CASSLLAGGDTQYF. CDR3 DNA sequence: TGTGCCAGCAGCTTACTAGCGGGAGGAGATACGCAGTATTTT. The V and J genes are TRBV9 and TRBJ2-3, with TRBD2 identical over 12 bases. The CDR3 consists of 14 residues. J was trimmed by 5 bases and V by 4 bases; bases with no gene match: 2. Germline-derived CDR1 and CDR2 are SGDLS and YYNGEE. The whole variable domain, remainder taken from reference TRBV9 and TRBJ2-3, is DSGVTQTPKHLITATGQRVTLRCSPRSGDLSVYWYQQSLDQGLQFLIQYYNGEERAKGNILERFSAQQFPDLHSELNLSSLELGDSALYFCASSLLAGGDTQYFGPGTRLTVL.